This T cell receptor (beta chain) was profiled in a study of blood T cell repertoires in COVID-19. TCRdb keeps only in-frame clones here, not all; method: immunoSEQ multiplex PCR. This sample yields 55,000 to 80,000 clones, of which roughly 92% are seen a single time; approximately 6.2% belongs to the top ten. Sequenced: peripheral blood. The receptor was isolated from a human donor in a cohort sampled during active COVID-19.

The CDR3, as DNA: TGTGCCAGCAGCCCGCCGGAGGGGAGCCCTGAAGCTTTCTTT. It translates to CASSPPEGSPEAFF. The chain joins TRBV3-1 (or the pseudogene TRBV3-2) to TRBJ1-1; TRBD1 might be the D (5 bases). The CDR3 is 14 residues long. The germline V gene encodes CDR1 LGHDT and CDR2 YNNKEL (reference sequence). V was shortened by 4 bases and J by 6 bases, with 15 bases between the two germline ends.